This TCR beta chain derives from a study of CD4 T cells in relation to SARS-CoV-2 and coronaviruses. A remark on this clone: Its target is not known.

The length of the CDR3 is 14 residues. Germline V gives CDR1 SGHRS, CDR2 YFSETQ. V was clipped by 0 bases and J by 6 bases, with 13 bases between them. Profiled with immunoSEQ multiplex PCR; TCRdb holds only in-frame clones, not every one. The sample has some 14,000 clones; 76% are singletons. The unexposed donors gave CD4+ T cells in about 2010-2019, prior to COVID-19. After nine to ten days of culture, CD4+ T cells were isolated. The TCR originated in a human donor in good health. The J gene is TRBJ2-7, the V gene TRBV5-1; D is ambiguous. The sequenced sample consisted of CD4+ T cells from PBMCs, cultured in vitro. As DNA, the CDR3 is TGCGCCAGCAGCTTGGGTAGGGTGGCGAGCGAGCAGTACTTC. Its protein is CASSLGRVASEQYF.